Following are 8 T cell receptor beta chains from one sample sequenced in a study of blood T cell repertoires in COVID-19. Sequencing used immunoSEQ multiplex PCR; TCRdb keeps in-frame clones, though not all of them. The table lists over 50,000 clones, approximately 72% of them singletons. The sequenced sample consisted of peripheral blood. These receptors all come from a woman between 70 and 85 years old with COVID-19, enrolled during active disease.

The rearrangement joins TRBV27 to TRBJ1-1; tentatively, D is TRBD1 (5 bases). This CDR3 comprises 14 residues. V dropped 2 bases and J dropped 3 bases, with 10 bases sitting between them. The germline V gene has CDR1 MNHEY and CDR2 SMNVEV (reference sequence). This chain's CDR3 is CASSLRGGDTEAFF. DNA of the CDR3: TGTGCCAGCAGTTTAAGAGGAGGGGACACTGAAGCTTTCTTT.

This clone was recorded a few times. J is TRBJ2-5 and V is TRBV5-6; TRBD2 is a possible D gene (5 bases). This CDR3 has 16 residues. The germline V and J ends were trimmed by 0 bases and 0 bases, with 12 bases remaining between them. Looked up from germline, CDR1 is SGHDT and CDR2 is YYEEEE. CDR3 DNA sequence: TGTGCCAGCAGCTTGGTAGGAGGAGTAAACCAAGAGACCCAGTACTTC. Translating gives CASSLVGGVNQETQYF.

In DNA, the CDR3 is TGTGCCAGCAGTTACGGGTCAGGGCGAACCGGGGAGCTGTTTTTT. It encodes CASSYGSGRTGELFF. The V gene is TRBV6-5, the J gene TRBJ2-2, with D possibly TRBD1 on 5 matching bases. Germline V gene sequence: CDR1 MNHEY, CDR2 SVGAGI. The CDR3 has 15 amino acids. V lost 2 bases to trimming and J lost 5 bases, with 12 bases between them.

CDR3 region: CATSRDPGRGLEQYF. Here the CDR3 DNA reads TGTGCCACCAGCAGAGATCCGGGCAGGGGGCTCGAGCAGTACTTC. The chain joins TRBV15 to TRBJ2-7; 8 bases agree with TRBD1. CDR1 and CDR2 from the germline V gene are LNHNV and YYDKDF (reference sequence). With V trimmed by 0 bases and J by 6 bases, 7 bases remained unmatched. The CDR3 is 15 amino acids.

The rearrangement uses TRBV12-3 or TRBV12-4 and TRBJ1-1, with TRBD1 matching 7 bases. After removal of 5 bases from V and 4 bases from J, the junction contained 4 bases not matched to a gene. This CDR3 comprises 13 residues. In nucleotides, the CDR3 is TGTGCCAGCAGTGGGGGACAGCTCACTGAAGCTTTCTTT. This codes for CASSGGQLTEAFF.

The chain uses TRBV4-2 and TRBJ2-1, with TRBD2 matching 7 bases. Germline V gives CDR1 LGHNA, CDR2 YNFKEQ. V was clipped by 0 bases and J by 4 bases; unmatched bases: 6. CDR3 length: 16 residues. Here the CDR3 reads CASSQDGVGGYNEQFF. CDR3 nucleotide sequence: TGTGCCAGCAGCCAAGATGGAGTCGGGGGGTACAATGAGCAGTTCTTC.

The chain has TRBV29-1 and TRBJ2-1; 8 nucleotides line up with TRBD1. The V gene's germline CDR1 is SQVTM and CDR2 ANQGSEA. The J segment lost 7 bases and the V segment lost 4 bases, leaving 6 bases of the junction unmatched. The CDR3 runs to 13 residues. The CDR3 DNA follows: TGCAGCGTTGGACAGGGGTGGGTGAATGAGCAGTTCTTC. Protein sequence: CSVGQGWVNEQFF.

The rearrangement uses TRBV20-1 and TRBJ2-2; the match to TRBD1 covers 8 bases. The V segment lost 3 bases and the J segment 6 bases; nucleotides outside the gene matches: 6. The CDR3 totals 14 residues. Germline loops: CDR1 DFQATT, CDR2 SNEGSKA (reference sequence). The CDR3 loop reads CSASSGQVAGELFF. The CDR3 region has the DNA TGCAGTGCTAGTTCGGGACAGGTAGCCGGGGAGCTGTTTTTT.